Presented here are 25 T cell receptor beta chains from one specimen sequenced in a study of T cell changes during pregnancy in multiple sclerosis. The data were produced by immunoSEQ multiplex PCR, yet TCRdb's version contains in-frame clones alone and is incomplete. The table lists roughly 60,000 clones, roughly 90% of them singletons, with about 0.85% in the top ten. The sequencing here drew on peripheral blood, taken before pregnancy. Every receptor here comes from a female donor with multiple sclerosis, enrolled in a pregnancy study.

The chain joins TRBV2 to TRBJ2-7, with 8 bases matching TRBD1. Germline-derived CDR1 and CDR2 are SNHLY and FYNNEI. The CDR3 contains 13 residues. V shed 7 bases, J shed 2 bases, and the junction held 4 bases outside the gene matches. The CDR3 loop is CASTAGGAYEQYF. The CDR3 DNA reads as TGTGCCAGCACTGCAGGGGGCGCCTACGAGCAGTACTTC.

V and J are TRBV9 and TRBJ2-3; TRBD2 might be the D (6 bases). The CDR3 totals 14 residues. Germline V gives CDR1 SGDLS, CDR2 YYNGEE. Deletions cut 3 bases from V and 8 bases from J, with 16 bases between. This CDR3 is CASSALAAPGTQYF. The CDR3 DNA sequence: TGTGCCAGCAGCGCTTTAGCGGCCCCGGGTACGCAGTATTTT.

The CDR3 bases are TGTGCCAGCAGCGAGACAGGTTCCTCCTTGAACACTGAAGCTTTCTTT. Encoded protein: CASSETGSSLNTEAFF. The chain joins TRBV13 to TRBJ1-1; D might be TRBD1 (6 bases). CDR3 length: 16 residues. CDR1 and CDR2 from the germline V gene are PRHDT and FYEKMQ (reference sequence). V lost 5 bases, J lost 0 bases, and 16 bases lay in between.

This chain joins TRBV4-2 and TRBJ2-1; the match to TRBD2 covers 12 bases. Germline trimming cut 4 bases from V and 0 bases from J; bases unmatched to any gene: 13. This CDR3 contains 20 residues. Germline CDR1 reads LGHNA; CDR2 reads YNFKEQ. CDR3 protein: CASSPLHLAGGTNSYNEQFF. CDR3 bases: TGTGCCAGCAGCCCTCTCCATCTAGCGGGGGGGACCAACTCCTACAATGAGCAGTTCTTC.

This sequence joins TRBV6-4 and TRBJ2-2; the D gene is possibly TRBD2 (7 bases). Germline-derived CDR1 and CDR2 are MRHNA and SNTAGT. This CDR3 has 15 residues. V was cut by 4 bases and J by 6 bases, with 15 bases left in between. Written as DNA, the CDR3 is TGTGCCAGCAGTGTCGGGGGGCATGTCGCCGGGGAGCTGTTTTTT. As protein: CASSVGGHVAGELFF.

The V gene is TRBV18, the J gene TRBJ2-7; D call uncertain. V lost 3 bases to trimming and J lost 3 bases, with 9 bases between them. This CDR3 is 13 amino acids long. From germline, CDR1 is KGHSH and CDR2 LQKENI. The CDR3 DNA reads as TGTGCCAGCTCACCTGAGCTGGTCTACGAGCAGTACTTC. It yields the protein CASSPELVYEQYF.

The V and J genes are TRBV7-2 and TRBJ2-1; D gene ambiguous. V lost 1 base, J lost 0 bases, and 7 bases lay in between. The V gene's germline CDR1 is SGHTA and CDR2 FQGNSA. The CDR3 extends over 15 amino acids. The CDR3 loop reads CASSLDESSYNEQFF. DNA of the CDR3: TGTGCCAGCAGCTTAGACGAGAGCTCCTACAATGAGCAGTTCTTC.

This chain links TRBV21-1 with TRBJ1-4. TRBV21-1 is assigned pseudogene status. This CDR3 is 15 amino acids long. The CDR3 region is CASSMKGGALEKLFF. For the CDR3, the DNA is TGTGCCAGCAGCATGAAGGGGGGGGCTTTAGAAAAACTGTTTTTT.

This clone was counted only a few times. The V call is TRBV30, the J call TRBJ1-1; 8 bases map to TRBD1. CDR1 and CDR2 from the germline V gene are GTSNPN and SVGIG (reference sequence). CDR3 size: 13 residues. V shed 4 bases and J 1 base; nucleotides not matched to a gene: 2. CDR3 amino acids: CAWIRGQNTEAFF. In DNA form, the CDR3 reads TGTGCCTGGATCAGGGGGCAGAACACTGAAGCTTTCTTT.

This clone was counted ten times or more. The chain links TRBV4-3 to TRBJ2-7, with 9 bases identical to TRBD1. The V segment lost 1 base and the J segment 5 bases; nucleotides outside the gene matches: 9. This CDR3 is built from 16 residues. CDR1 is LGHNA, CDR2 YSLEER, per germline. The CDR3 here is CASSQATGTGSNEQYF. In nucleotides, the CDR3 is TGCGCCAGCAGCCAAGCTACCGGGACAGGGAGCAACGAGCAGTACTTC.

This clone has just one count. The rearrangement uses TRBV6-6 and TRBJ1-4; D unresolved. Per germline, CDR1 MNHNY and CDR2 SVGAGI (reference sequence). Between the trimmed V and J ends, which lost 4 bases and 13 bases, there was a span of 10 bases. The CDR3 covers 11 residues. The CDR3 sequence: CASSSAPGLFF. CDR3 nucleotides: TGTGCCAGCAGTTCTGCCCCGGGACTGTTTTTT.

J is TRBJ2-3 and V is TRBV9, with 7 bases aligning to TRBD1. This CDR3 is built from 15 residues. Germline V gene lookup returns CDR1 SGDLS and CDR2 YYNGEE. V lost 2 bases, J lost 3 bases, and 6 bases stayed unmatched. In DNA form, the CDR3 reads TGTGCCAGCAGCGTCCGGGACAGTTATACAGATACGCAGTATTTT. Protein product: CASSVRDSYTDTQYF.

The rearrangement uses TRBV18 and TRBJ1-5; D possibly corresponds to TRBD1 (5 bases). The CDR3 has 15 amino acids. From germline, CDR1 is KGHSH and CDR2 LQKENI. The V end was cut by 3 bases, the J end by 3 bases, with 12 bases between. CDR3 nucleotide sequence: TGTGCCAGCTCACCGGAGGGGTCCTTCAATCAGCCCCAGCATTTT. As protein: CASSPEGSFNQPQHF.

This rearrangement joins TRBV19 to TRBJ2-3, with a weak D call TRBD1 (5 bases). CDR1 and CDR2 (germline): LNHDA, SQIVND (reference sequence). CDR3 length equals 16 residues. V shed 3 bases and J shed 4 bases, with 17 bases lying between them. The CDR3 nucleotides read TGTGCCAGTAGTATCCTAGTGACAGTCTCTCCAGATACGCAGTATTTT. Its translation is CASSILVTVSPDTQYF.

The CDR3 reads CASTRTPNTGELFF. The CDR3 nucleotides are TGTGCCAGCACACGGACTCCGAACACCGGGGAGCTGTTTTTT. The chain links TRBV18 to TRBJ2-2, with TRBD2 as a possible D gene (5 bases). With 8 bases removed from V and 0 bases from J, the gap between germline ends came to 10 bases. The CDR3 spans 14 residues. Germline CDR1 is KGHSH and CDR2 is LQKENI.

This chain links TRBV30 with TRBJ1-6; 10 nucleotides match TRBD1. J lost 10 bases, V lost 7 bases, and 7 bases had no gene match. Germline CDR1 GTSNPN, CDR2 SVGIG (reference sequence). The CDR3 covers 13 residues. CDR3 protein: CALTGGAESPLHF. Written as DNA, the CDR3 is TGTGCCTTGACAGGGGGCGCAGAATCACCCCTCCACTTT.

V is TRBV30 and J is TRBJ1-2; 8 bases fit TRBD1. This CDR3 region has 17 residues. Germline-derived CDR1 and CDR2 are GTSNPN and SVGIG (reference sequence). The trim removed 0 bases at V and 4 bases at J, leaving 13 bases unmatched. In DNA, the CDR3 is TGTGCCTGGAGTGTGAGGACAGGGATCCCCTTGGGCTATGGCTACACCTTC. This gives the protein CAWSVRTGIPLGYGYTF.

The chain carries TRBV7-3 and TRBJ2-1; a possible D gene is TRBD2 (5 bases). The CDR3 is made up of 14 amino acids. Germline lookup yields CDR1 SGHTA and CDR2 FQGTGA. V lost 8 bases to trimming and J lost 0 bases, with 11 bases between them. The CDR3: CASRISGSYNEQFF. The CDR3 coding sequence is TGTGCCAGCCGGATCAGCGGCTCCTACAATGAGCAGTTCTTC.

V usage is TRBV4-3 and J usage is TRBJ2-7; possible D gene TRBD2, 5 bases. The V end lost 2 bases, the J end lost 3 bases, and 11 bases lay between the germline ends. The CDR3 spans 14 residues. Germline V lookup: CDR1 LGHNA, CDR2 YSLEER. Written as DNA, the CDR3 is TGCGCCAGCAGCCAATTGGACTCCAGCTACGAGCAGTACTTC. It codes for CASSQLDSSYEQYF.

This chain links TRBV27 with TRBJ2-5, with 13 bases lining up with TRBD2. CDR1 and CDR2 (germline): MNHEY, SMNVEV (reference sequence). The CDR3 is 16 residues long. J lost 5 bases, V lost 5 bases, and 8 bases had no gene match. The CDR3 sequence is CASSARLAGGGETQYF. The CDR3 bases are TGTGCCAGCAGTGCCCGACTAGCGGGGGGCGGGGAGACCCAGTACTTC.

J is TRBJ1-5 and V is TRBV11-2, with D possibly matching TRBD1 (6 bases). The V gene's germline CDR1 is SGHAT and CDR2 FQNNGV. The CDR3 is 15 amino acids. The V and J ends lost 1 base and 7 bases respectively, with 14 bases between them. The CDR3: CASSLGQGLGQPQHF. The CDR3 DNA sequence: TGTGCCAGCAGCTTAGGGCAGGGGTTGGGCCAGCCCCAGCATTTT. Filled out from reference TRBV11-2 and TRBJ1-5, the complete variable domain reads EAGVAQSPRYKIIEKRQSVAFWCNPISGHATLYWYQQILGQGPKLLIQFQNNGVVDDSQLPKDRFSAERLKGVDSTLKIQPAKLEDSAVYLCASSLGQGLGQPQHFGDGTRLSIL.

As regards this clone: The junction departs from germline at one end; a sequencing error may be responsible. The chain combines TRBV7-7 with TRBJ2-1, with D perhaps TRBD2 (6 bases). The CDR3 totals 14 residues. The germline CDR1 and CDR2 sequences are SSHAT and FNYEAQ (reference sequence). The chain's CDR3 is CASSLAGGGNEQFF. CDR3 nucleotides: TGTGCTAGCAGCTTAGCCGGGGGTGGAAATGAGCAGTTCTTC.

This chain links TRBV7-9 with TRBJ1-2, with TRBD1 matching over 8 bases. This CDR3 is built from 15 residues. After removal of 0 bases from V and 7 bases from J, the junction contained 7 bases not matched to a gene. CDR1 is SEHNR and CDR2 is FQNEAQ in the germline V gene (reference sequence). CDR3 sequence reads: CASSLAFGTGTGYTF. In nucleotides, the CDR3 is TGTGCCAGCAGCTTAGCGTTCGGGACAGGTACTGGCTACACCTTC.

Here the CDR3 DNA reads TGTGCCAGCAGTTTTTTGAGGAGCGGCTACACCTTC. It translates to CASSFLRSGYTF. The chain joins TRBV28 to TRBJ1-2; D is unclear. Trimming cost V 3 bases and J 8 bases, with 10 bases left between them. The germline V gene has CDR1 MDHEN and CDR2 SYDVKM. The CDR3 loop spans 12 amino acids.

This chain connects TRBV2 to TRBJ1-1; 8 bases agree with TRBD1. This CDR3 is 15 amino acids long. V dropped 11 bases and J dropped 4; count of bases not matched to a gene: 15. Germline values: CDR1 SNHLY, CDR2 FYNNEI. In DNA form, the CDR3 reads TGTGCCGGTACCGGACAGGGAACCCCTACCACTGAAGCTTTCTTT. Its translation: CAGTGQGTPTTEAFF. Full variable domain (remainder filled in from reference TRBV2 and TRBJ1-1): EPEVTQTPSHQVTQMGQEVILRCVPISNHLYFYWYRQILGQKVEFLVSFYNNEISEKSEIFDDQFSVERPDGSNFTLKIRSTKLEDSAMYFCAGTGQGTPTTEAFFGQGTRLTVV.